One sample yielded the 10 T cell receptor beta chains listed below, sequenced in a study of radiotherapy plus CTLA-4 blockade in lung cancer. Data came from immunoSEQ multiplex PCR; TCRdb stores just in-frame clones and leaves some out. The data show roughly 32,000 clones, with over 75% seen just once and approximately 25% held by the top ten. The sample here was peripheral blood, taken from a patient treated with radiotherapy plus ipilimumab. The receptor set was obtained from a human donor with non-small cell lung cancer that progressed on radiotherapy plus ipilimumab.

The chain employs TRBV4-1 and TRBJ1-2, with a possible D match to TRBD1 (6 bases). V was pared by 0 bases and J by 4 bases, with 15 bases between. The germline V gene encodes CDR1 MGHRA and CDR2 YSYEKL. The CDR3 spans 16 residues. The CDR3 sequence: CASSQELNAGVYGYTF. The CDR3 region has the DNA TGCGCCAGCAGCCAAGAATTAAACGCAGGGGTCTATGGCTACACCTTC.

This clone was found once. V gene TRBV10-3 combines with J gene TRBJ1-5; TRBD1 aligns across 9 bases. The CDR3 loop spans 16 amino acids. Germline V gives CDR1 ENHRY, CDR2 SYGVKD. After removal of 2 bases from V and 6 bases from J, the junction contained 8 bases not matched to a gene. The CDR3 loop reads CAISEPGQGSGQPQHF. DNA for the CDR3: TGTGCCATCAGTGAGCCGGGACAGGGAAGCGGTCAGCCCCAGCATTTT.

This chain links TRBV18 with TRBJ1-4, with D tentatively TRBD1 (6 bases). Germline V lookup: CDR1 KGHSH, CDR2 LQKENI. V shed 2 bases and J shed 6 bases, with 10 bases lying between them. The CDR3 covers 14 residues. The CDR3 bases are TGTGCCAGCTCACCAAGGGGGTCGGATGAAAAACTGTTTTTT. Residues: CASSPRGSDEKLFF.

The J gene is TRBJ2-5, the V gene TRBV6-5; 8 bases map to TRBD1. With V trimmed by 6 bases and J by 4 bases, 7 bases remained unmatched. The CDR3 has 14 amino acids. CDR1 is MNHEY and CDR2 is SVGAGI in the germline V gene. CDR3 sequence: CASRPGQGPETQYF. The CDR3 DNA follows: TGTGCCAGCAGACCAGGACAGGGTCCAGAGACCCAGTACTTC.

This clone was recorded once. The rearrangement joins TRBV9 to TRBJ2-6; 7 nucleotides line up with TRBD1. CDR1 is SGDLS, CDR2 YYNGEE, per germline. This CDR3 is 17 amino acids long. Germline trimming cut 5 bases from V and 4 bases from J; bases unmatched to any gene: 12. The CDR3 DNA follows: TGTGCCAGCAGGACAGGGCTTAGCGAGTTAGGGGCCAACGTCCTGACTTTC. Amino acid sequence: CASRTGLSELGANVLTF.

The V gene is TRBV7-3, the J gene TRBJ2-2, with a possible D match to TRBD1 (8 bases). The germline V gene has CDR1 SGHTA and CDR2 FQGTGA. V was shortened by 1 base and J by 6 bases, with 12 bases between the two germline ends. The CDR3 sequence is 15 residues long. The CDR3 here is CASSLSTGGAGELFF. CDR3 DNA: TGTGCCAGCAGCTTAAGTACAGGGGGGGCCGGGGAGCTGTTTTTT.

CDR3 coding DNA: TGCGCCAGCAGTGAGTATGCACTAGCGGGCCGAAACAGAGATACGCAGTATTTT. It translates to CASSEYALAGRNRDTQYF. This chain joins TRBV10-1 and TRBJ2-3; 9 positions match TRBD2. The germline V gene has CDR1 WNHNN and CDR2 SYGVQD (reference sequence). The CDR3 consists of 18 residues. The ends lost 1 base at V and 5 bases at J; junction bases unmatched: 13.

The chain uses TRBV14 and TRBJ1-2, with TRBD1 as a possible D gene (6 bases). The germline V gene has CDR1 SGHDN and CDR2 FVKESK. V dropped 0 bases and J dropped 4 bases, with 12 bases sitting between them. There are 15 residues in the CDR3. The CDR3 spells CASSQEGAGSYGYTF. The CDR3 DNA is TGTGCCAGCAGCCAAGAGGGGGCTGGGAGCTATGGCTACACCTTC.

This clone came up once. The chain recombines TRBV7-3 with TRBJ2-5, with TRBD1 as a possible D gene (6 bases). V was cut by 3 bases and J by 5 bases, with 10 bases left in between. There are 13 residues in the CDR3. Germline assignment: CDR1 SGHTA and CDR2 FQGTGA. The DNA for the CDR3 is TGTGCCAGCAGCTTTACAGGGTTCGAGACCCAGTACTTC. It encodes CASSFTGFETQYF.

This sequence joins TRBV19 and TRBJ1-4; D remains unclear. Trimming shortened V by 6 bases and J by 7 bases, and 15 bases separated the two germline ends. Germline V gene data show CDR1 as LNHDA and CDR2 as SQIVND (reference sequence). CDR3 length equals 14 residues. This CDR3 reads CASSPGDAFEKLFF. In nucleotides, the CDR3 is TGTGCCAGTAGCCCCGGGGATGCGTTTGAAAAACTGTTTTTT.